This T cell receptor (beta chain) was recovered during a study of breast tumors, draining lymph nodes, adjacent tissues. Trimming removed 1 base from V and 4 bases from J, with 8 bases in between. CDR3 size: 14 residues. Study conclusions and caveats: Tumors had less TCR diversity than lymph nodes, more than nontumor tissue. Tumor T cell lymph node origin was a supported hypothesis, not proven. Luminal-like breast cancer showed significantly greater tumor-nontumor repertoire similarity than basal-like breast cancer did.

Via MiXCR, TCRdb re-called the multiplex PCR reads, giving one row per CDR3 protein. The sample lists approximately 14,000 distinct CDR3 sequences; less than 70% were seen once. This clonotype came up many times. Its specificity is unknown. Material: tumor-adjacent breast tissue. The V and J genes are TRBV12-3 or TRBV12-4 and TRBJ1-5, with D unclear. The source of this sequence is a female donor with breast cancer. Some clones in this sample may be carry-over from other donors' samples. For the CDR3, the DNA is TGTGCCAGCAGTTTAGGTCTATCGAATCAGCCCCAGCATTTT. Protein sequence: CASSLGLSNQPQHF.